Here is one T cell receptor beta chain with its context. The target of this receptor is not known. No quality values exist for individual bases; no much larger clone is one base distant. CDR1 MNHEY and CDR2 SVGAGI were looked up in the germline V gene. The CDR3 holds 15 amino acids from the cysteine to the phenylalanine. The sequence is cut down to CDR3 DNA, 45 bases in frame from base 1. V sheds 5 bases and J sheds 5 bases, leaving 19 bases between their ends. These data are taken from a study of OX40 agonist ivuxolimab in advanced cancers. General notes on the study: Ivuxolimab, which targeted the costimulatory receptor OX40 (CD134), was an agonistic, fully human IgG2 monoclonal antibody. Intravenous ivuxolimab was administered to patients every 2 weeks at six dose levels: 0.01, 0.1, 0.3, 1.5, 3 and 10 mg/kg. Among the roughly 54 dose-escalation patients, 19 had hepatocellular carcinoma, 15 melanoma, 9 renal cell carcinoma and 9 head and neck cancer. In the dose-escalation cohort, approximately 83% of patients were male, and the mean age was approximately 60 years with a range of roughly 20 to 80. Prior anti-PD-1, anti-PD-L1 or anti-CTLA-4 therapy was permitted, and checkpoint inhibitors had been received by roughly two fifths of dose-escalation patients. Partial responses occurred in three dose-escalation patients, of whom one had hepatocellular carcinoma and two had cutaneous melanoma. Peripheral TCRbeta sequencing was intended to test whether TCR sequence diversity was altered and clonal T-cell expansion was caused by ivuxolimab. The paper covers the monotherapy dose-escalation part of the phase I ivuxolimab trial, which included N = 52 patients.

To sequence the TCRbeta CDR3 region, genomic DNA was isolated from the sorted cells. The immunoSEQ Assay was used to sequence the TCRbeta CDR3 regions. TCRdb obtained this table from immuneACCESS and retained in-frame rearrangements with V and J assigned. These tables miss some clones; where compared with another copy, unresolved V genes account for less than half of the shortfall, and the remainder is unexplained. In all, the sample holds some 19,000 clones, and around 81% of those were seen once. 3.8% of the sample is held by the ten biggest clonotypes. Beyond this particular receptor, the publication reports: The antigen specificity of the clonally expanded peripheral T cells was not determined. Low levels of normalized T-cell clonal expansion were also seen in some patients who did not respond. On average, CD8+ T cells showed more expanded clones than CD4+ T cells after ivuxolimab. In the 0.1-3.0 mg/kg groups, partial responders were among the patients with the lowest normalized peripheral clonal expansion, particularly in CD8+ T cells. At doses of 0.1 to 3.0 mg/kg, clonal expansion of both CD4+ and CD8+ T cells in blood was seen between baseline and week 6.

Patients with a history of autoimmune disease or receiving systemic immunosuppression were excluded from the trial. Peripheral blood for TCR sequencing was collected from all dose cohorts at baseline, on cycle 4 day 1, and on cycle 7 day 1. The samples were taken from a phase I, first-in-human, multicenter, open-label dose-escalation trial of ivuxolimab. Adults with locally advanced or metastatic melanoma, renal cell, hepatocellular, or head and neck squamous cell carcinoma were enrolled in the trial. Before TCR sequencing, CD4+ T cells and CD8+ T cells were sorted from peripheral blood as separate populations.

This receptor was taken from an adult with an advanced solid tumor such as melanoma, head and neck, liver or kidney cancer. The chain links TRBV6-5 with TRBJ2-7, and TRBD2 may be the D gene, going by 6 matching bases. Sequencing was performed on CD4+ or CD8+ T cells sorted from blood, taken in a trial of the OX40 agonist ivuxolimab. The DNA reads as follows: TGTGCCAGCAGTCATCAAGCCGGGGGAAAGAACGAGCAGTACTTC. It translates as CASSHQAGGKNEQYF.